These 17 T cell receptor beta chains were all obtained from the same sample, sequenced in a study of shared clonotypes between healthy human individuals. Clones were sequenced by immunoSEQ multiplex PCR, and TCRdb holds only the in-frame ones, with some missing. The profile covers about 2 million clones, with 85% to 95% appearing a single time and 0.1% to 0.15% taken by the ten largest. Sample: naive CD4+ T cells sorted from blood. As for subset: CD45RA+ positively selected. These receptors came from a man aged 18 to 30 in good health.

The chain recombines TRBV6-5 with TRBJ2-2, with 10 bases lining up with TRBD1. Germline values: CDR1 MNHEY, CDR2 SVGAGI. The V gene end was trimmed by 4 bases and the J gene end by 6 bases; junction bases not matched to a gene: 5. This CDR3 spans 15 amino acids. CDR3 nucleotide sequence: TGTGCCAGCAGTTCGACAGGGGGCATCGCCGGGGAGCTGTTTTTT. Amino acid sequence: CASSSTGGIAGELFF.

V gene TRBV5-1 combines with J gene TRBJ2-7; 8 bases agree with TRBD1. The CDR3 totals 13 residues. CDR1 SGHRS and CDR2 YFSETQ come from the germline V gene. With 6 bases clipped from V and 3 bases from J, the junction kept 5 bases outside the gene matches. In nucleotides, the CDR3 is TGCGCCAGCACCGAAGGACAGGGCTACGAGCAGTACTTC. As protein: CASTEGQGYEQYF.

The rearrangement joins TRBV14 to TRBJ1-1, with 9 nucleotides matching TRBD1. CDR1 is SGHDN and CDR2 is FVKESK in the germline V gene. This CDR3 is 14 amino acids long. The V segment lost 5 bases and the J segment 1 base; nucleotides outside the gene matches: 2. CDR3 sequence: CASSGQGTNTEAFF. CDR3 bases: TGTGCCAGCAGCGGACAGGGGACGAACACTGAAGCTTTCTTT.

The chain carries TRBV25-1 and TRBJ1-6; perhaps TRBD1 as D (6 bases). Germline V gene lookup returns CDR1 MGHDK and CDR2 SYGVNS. The CDR3 loop spans 15 amino acids. Trimming took off 1 base at V and 9 bases at J, with 13 bases between the two ends. CDR3 residues: CASSEFRTVSSPLHF. CDR3 DNA: TGTGCCAGCAGTGAATTTCGGACAGTGTCTTCACCCCTCCACTTT. The entire variable domain, with the rest obtained from reference TRBV25-1 and TRBJ1-6, is as follows: EADIYQTPRYLVIGTGKKITLECSQTMGHDKMYWYQQDPGMELHLIHYSYGVNSTEKGDLSSESTVSRIRTEHFPLTLESARPSHTSQYLCASSEFRTVSSPLHFGNGTRLTVT.

CDR3 protein: CASSLEWVGTEAFF. As DNA, the CDR3 is TGTGCCAGCAGCTTAGAATGGGTGGGAACTGAAGCTTTCTTT. The rearrangement joins TRBV7-9 to TRBJ1-1, with D unresolved. CDR3 length equals 14 residues. V lost 1 base and J lost 5, with 11 bases in between. CDR1 and CDR2 from the germline V gene are SEHNR and FQNEAQ (reference sequence).

This clone has just one count. This chain joins TRBV28 and TRBJ1-1; D is undetermined. Germline CDR1 is MDHEN and CDR2 is SYDVKM. This CDR3 has 15 amino acids. V was trimmed by 5 bases and J by 0 bases, leaving 13 bases between them. The CDR3, as DNA: TGTGCCAGCAGTGCGGACTGGGGTATGAACACTGAAGCTTTCTTT. Its translation is CASSADWGMNTEAFF.

V is TRBV5-1 and J is TRBJ1-6; 9 nucleotides align to TRBD1. Germline V gives CDR1 SGHRS, CDR2 YFSETQ. This CDR3 contains 17 residues. V lost 0 bases to trimming and J lost 7 bases; unmatched junction nucleotides: 8. The CDR3 loop reads CASSLDYRGQENSPLHF. The CDR3 DNA reads as TGCGCCAGCAGCTTGGACTACAGGGGGCAGGAGAATTCACCCCTCCACTTT.

The CDR3 bases are TGTGCCAGTTACTTAGGTAAATCAAATCAGCCCCAGCATTTT. It codes for CASYLGKSNQPQHF. J is TRBJ1-5 and V is TRBV6-1; no firm D call. This CDR3 region has 14 residues. Trimming took 9 bases from V and 4 from J, leaving 16 bases between them. Per germline, CDR1 MNHNS and CDR2 SASEGT.

The chain uses TRBV18 and TRBJ2-1; D is perhaps TRBD1 (7 bases). The V end lost 0 bases, the J end lost 4 bases, and 13 bases lay between the germline ends. Germline-derived CDR1 and CDR2 are KGHSH and LQKENI. The CDR3 sequence is 16 residues long. The DNA of the CDR3 is TGTGCCAGCTCACCACCTTACAGGGGACTTTACAATGAGCAGTTCTTC. Its protein product is CASSPPYRGLYNEQFF.

This rearrangement joins TRBV6-5 to TRBJ2-2; TRBD1 is a possible D gene (6 bases). V was pared by 4 bases and J by 5 bases, with 11 bases between. Germline V gene lookup returns CDR1 MNHEY and CDR2 SVGAGI. This CDR3 contains 14 residues. The CDR3 DNA reads as TGTGCCAGCAGTTGGTCCACAGGGACCGGGGAGCTGTTTTTT. This translates into CASSWSTGTGELFF.

The gene calls are TRBV2 and TRBJ1-1; 7 bases are shared with TRBD1. Germline CDR1 and CDR2: SNHLY and FYNNEI. V dropped 6 bases and J dropped 3; count of bases not matched to a gene: 10. The CDR3 loop spans 15 amino acids. The DNA for the CDR3 is TGTGCCAGCAGGTTCCTCCGGGACAGACACACTGAAGCTTTCTTT. Amino acid sequence: CASRFLRDRHTEAFF.

The chain is built from TRBV15 and TRBJ2-7; the D is unclear. From germline, CDR1 is LNHNV and CDR2 YYDKDF (reference sequence). The CDR3 spans 15 residues. The ends were cut back, 0 bases at V and 5 bases at J, with 14 bases in the middle. CDR3: CATSRDLRGSDEQYF. DNA for the CDR3: TGTGCCACCAGCAGAGATCTAAGAGGTTCAGACGAGCAGTACTTC.

The chain employs TRBV27 and TRBJ2-3; D possibly corresponds to TRBD2 (5 bases). V was trimmed by 1 base and J by 1 base, leaving 15 bases between them. This CDR3 contains 17 residues. CDR1 is MNHEY and CDR2 is SMNVEV in the germline V gene (reference sequence). CDR3 nucleotide sequence: TGTGCCAGCAGTTTATACTCACTAGTTCTCGGCACAGATACGCAGTATTTT. Amino acid sequence: CASSLYSLVLGTDTQYF.

The chain carries TRBV7-9 and TRBJ1-1; possible D gene TRBD1, 6 bases. Trimming took off 6 bases at V and 1 base at J, with 12 bases between the two ends. The CDR3 runs to 14 residues. The V gene's germline CDR1 is SEHNR and CDR2 FQNEAQ (reference sequence). This CDR3 is CASRRTGTNTEAFF. The CDR3 bases are TGTGCCAGCAGGCGAACAGGGACGAACACTGAAGCTTTCTTT.

The rearrangement uses TRBV9 and TRBJ2-1, with 10 nucleotides matching TRBD2. This CDR3 contains 16 residues. V lost 0 bases, J lost 4 bases, and 4 bases stayed unmatched. From germline, CDR1 is SGDLS and CDR2 YYNGEE. The CDR3 loop reads CASSVGRTSGYNEQFF. CDR3 in DNA: TGTGCCAGCAGCGTAGGTCGGACTAGCGGATACAATGAGCAGTTCTTC. The variable domain in full, with the rest retrieved from reference TRBV9 and TRBJ2-1, is DSGVTQTPKHLITATGQRVTLRCSPRSGDLSVYWYQQSLDQGLQFLIQYYNGEERAKGNILERFSAQQFPDLHSELNLSSLELGDSALYFCASSVGRTSGYNEQFFGPGTRLTVL.

This chain joins TRBV10-1 and TRBJ2-7; D is perhaps TRBD2 (5 bases). CDR1 and CDR2 (germline): WNHNN, SYGVQD (reference sequence). V shed 4 bases and J shed 0 bases, with 10 bases lying between them. The CDR3 consists of 14 residues. The DNA of the CDR3 is TGCGCCAGCAGTGGGGCAGAGGGCTCCTACGAGCAGTACTTC. This codes for CASSGAEGSYEQYF.

DNA of the CDR3: TGTGCCAGCAGTTTATTTGGGCTGAACACTGAAGCTTTCTTT. It translates to CASSLFGLNTEAFF. The rearrangement joins TRBV28 to TRBJ1-1; D ambiguous. Germline V gene lookup returns CDR1 MDHEN and CDR2 SYDVKM. The CDR3 consists of 14 residues. Trimming removed 1 base at V and 0 bases at J, with 6 bases between.